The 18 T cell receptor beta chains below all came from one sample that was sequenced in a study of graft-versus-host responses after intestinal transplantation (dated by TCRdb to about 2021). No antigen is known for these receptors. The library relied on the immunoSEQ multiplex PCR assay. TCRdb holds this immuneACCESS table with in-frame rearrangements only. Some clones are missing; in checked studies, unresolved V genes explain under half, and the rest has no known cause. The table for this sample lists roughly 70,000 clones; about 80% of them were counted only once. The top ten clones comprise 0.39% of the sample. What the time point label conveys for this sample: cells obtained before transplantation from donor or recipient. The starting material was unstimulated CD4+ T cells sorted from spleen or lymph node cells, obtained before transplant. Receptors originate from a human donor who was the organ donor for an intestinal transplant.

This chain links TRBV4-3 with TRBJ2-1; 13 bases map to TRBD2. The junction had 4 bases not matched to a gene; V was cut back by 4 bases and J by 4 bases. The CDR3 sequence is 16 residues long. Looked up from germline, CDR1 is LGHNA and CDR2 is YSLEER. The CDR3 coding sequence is TGCGCCAGCAGCCTAACTAGCGGGGGGGCTTACAATGAGCAGTTCTTC. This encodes CASSLTSGGAYNEQFF.

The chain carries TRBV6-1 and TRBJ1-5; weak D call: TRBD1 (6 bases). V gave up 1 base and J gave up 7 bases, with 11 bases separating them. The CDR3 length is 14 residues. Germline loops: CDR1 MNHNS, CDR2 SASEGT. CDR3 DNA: TGTGCCAGCAGTGAAGGGCGGGGGCCCCAGCCCCAGCATTTT. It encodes CASSEGRGPQPQHF.

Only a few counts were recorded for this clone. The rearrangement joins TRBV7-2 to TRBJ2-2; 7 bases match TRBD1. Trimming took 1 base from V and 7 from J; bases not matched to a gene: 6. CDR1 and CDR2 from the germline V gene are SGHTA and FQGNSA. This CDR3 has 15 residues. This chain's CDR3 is CASSLDRGGLGELFF. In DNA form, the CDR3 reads TGTGCCAGCAGCTTAGACAGGGGCGGTCTCGGGGAGCTGTTTTTT.

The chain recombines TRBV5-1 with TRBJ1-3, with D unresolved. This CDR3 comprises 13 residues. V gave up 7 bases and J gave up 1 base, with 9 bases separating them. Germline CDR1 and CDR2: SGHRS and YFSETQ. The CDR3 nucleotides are TGCGCCAGCCAGGAAAATTCTGGAAACACCATATATTTT. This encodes CASQENSGNTIYF.

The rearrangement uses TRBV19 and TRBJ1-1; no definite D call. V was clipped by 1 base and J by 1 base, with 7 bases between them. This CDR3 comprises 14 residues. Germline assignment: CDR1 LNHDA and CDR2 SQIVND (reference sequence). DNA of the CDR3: TGTGCCAGTAGTATAGGTGGAGGGAACACTGAAGCTTTCTTT. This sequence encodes CASSIGGGNTEAFF.

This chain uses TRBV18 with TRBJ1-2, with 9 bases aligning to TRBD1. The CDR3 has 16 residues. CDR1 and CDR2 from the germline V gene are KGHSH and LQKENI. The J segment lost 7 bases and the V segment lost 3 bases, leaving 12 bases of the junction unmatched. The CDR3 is CASSPNADRGGIGYTF. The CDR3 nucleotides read TGTGCCAGCTCACCGAACGCGGACAGGGGTGGGATTGGCTACACCTTC.

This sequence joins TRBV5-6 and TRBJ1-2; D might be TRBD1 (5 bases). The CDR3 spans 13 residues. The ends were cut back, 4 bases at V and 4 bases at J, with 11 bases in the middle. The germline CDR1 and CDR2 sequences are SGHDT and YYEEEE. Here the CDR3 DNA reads TGTGCCAGCAGCCCGATAGACAGCTATGGCTACACCTTC. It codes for CASSPIDSYGYTF. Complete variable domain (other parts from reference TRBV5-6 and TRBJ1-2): DAGVTQSPTHLIKTRGQQVTLRCSPKSGHDTVSWYQQALGQGPQFIFQYYEEEERQRGNFPDRFSGHQFPNYSSELNVNALLLGDSALYLCASSPIDSYGYTFGSGTRLTVV.

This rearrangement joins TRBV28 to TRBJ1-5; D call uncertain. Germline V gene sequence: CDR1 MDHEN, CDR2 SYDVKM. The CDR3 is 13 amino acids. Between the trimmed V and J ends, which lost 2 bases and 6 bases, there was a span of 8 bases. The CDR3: CASSLAPSQPQHF. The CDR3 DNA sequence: TGTGCCAGCAGTTTAGCCCCTAGTCAGCCCCAGCATTTT.

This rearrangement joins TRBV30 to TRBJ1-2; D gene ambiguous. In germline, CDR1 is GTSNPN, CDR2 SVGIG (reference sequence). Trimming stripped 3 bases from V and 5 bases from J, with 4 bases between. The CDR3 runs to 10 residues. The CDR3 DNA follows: TGTGCCTGGAGACAGTATGGCTACACCTTC. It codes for CAWRQYGYTF.

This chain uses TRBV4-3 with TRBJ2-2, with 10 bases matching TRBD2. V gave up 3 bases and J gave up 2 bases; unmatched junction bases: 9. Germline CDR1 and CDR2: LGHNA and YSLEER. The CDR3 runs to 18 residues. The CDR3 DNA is TGCGCCAGCAGCCATGCAATAGCGGGGGGCCTCAACACCGGGGAGCTGTTTTTT. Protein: CASSHAIAGGLNTGELFF.

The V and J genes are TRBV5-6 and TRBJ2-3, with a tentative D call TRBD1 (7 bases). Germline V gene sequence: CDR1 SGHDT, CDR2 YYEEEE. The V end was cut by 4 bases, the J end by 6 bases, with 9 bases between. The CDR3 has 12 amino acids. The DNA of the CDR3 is TGTGCCAGCAGCCCAGGGGGGGATACGCAGTATTTT. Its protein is CASSPGGDTQYF.

This chain's CDR3 is CATSAWTENTGELFF. CDR3 nucleotide sequence: TGTGCCACCAGCGCATGGACAGAGAACACCGGGGAGCTGTTTTTT. The genes are TRBV15 and TRBJ2-2, with a tentative D call TRBD1 (6 bases). The CDR3 length is 15 residues. The V and J ends lost 5 bases and 1 base respectively, with 11 bases between them. CDR1 LNHNV and CDR2 YYDKDF come from the germline V gene (reference sequence).

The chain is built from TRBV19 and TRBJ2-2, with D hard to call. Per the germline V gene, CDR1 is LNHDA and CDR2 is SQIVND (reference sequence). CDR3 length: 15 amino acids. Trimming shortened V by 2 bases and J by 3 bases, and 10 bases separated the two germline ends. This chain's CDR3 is CASSISRVHTGELFF. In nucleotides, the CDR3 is TGTGCCAGTAGTATATCACGGGTCCACACCGGGGAGCTGTTTTTT.

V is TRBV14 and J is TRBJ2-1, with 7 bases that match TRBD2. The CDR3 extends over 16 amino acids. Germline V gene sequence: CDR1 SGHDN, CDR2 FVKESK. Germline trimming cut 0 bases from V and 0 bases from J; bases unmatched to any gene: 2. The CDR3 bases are TGTGCCAGCAGCCAAGACGGCGGGAGCTCCTACAATGAGCAGTTCTTC. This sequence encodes CASSQDGGSSYNEQFF.

The CDR3 DNA follows: TGTGCCAGCTCACCTAGCAATGAGCAGTTCTTC. Translation: CASSPSNEQFF. The chain uses TRBV18 and TRBJ2-1; D gene unclear. Germline CDR1 is KGHSH and CDR2 is LQKENI. The CDR3 is 11 amino acids. V lost 3 bases, J lost 6 bases, and 3 bases lay in between.

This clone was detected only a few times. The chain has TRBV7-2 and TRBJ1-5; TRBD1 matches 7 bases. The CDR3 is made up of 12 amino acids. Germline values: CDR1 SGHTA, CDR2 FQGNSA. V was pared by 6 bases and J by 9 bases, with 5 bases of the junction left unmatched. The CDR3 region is CASSIQGRPQHF. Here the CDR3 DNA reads TGTGCCAGCAGTATACAGGGGAGGCCCCAGCATTTT.

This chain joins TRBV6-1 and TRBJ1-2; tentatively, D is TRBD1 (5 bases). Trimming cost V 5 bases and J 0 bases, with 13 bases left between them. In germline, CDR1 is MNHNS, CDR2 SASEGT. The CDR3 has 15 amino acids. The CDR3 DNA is TGTGCCAGCAGTCCTAGGGGTACAACTAACTATGGCTACACCTTC. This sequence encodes CASSPRGTTNYGYTF.

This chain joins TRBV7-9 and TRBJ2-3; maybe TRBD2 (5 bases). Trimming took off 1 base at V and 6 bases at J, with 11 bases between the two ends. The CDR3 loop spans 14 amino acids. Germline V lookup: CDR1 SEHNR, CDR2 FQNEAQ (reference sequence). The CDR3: CASSLVGEWDTQYF. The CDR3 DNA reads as TGTGCCAGCAGCTTAGTCGGGGAGTGGGATACGCAGTATTTT. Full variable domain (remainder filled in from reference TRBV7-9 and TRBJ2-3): DTGVSQNPRHKITKRGQNVTFRCDPISEHNRLYWYRQTLGQGPEFLTYFQNEAQLEKSRLLSDRFSAERPKGSFSTLEIQRTEQGDSAMYLCASSLVGEWDTQYFGPGTRLTVL.